A selection of T cell receptor beta chains follows, all from one sample in a study of OX40 agonist ivuxolimab in advanced cancers. Only in-frame clones appear in the TCRdb table, and some are missing; sequencing was by immunoSEQ multiplex PCR. The table records fewer than 90,000 clones, 93% of them present only once. Sequenced here: CD4+ or CD8+ T cells sorted from blood, sampled in a trial of the OX40 agonist ivuxolimab. The receptors come from an adult with an advanced solid tumor such as melanoma, head and neck, liver or kidney cancer. The CDR3 runs from the conserved cysteine through the conserved F or W. Fields, in order: V gene, J gene, clone size, D gene, CDR3 protein, CDR3 DNA. A D gene is named only where the DNA matches it firmly. The size field is filled for only some rows; it gives once, few, many or a size class.

>TRBV15|TRBJ2-7|.|TRBD1
CATSIGTAQEQYF
TGTGCCACCAGCATAGGGACAGCCCAGGAGCAGTACTTC
>TRBV2|TRBJ2-7|once|.
CASSETRGRFYEQYF
TGTGCCAGCAGTGAAACGAGGGGCCGATTCTACGAGCAGTACTTC
>TRBV15|TRBJ1-4|.|.
CATSGDHGTPNEKLFF
TGTGCCACCAGCGGTGATCACGGGACTCCTAATGAAAAACTGTTTTTT
>TRBV11-2|TRBJ1-5|.|.
CASSLDRGGDSNQPQHF
TGTGCCAGCAGCTTAGATCGGGGGGGTGATAGCAATCAGCCCCAGCATTTT
>TRBV4-1|TRBJ2-7|.|.
CASSLGNVKYF
TGCGCCAGCAGCTTAGGGAACGTTAAGTACTTC
>TRBV11-2|TRBJ1-5|.|.
CASSSLEPANQPQHF
TGTGCCAGCAGCTCCTTAGAGCCAGCTAATCAGCCCCAGCATTTT
>TRBV11-2|TRBJ1-4|.|.
CASSLNEKLFF
TGTGCCAGCAGCTTAAATGAAAAACTGTTTTTT
>TRBV27|TRBJ1-1|.|.
CASRRGGSEAFF
TGTGCCAGCAGGCGGGGGGGCTCTGAAGCTTTCTTT
>TRBV4-1|TRBJ2-1|.|TRBD2
CASSRGTSGYNEQFF
TGCGCCAGCAGCCGCGGGACTAGCGGATACAATGAGCAGTTCTTC
>TRBV29-1|TRBJ2-7|.|TRBD2
CSGAGGGVGSYEQYF
TGCAGCGGCGCGGGGGGAGGGGTGGGCTCCTACGAGCAGTACTTC
>TRBV9|TRBJ2-2|.|.
CASSLQGAGELFF
TGTGCCAGCAGCTTGCAAGGTGCCGGGGAGCTGTTTTTT
>TRBV6-6|TRBJ2-3|.|TRBD1
CASSVTGSLTDTQYF
TGTGCCAGCAGTGTGACAGGGAGCCTCACAGATACGCAGTATTTT
>TRBV5-6|TRBJ2-5|.|.
CASSLGLATSLGQYF
TGTGCCAGCAGCTTGGGGCTAGCGACTTCTCTTGGCCAGTACTTC
>TRBV11-2|TRBJ2-7|.|TRBD1
CASSEGQGTQAYEQYF
TGTGCCAGCAGCGAAGGACAGGGGACGCAAGCCTACGAGCAGTACTTC
>TRBV4-3|TRBJ2-7|.|.
CASSQGLGDLGYEQYF
TGCGCCAGCAGCCAAGGTTTGGGGGACTTAGGCTACGAGCAGTACTTC
>TRBV6-1|TRBJ2-1|.|.
CASSTYRERNEQFF
TGTGCCAGCAGTACCTACAGGGAGAGGAATGAGCAGTTCTTC
>TRBV7-3|TRBJ1-1|once|.
CASSFTPADWDPDTEAFF
TGTGCCAGCAGCTTCACGCCAGCCGATTGGGATCCCGATACTGAAGCTTTCTTT
>TRBV25-1|TRBJ2-1|.|TRBD1
CASTGGSEQFF
TGTGCCAGCACAGGGGGAAGTGAGCAGTTCTTC
>TRBV6-1|TRBJ1-1|.|.
CASSEFGAQNTEAFF
TGTGCCAGCAGTGAATTCGGGGCTCAGAACACTGAAGCTTTCTTT
>TRBV19|TRBJ2-7|.|TRBD1
CASSGDRGLGEQYF
TGTGCCAGTAGCGGAGACAGGGGGTTGGGCGAGCAGTACTTC
>TRBV30|TRBJ2-2|.|TRBD2
CAWTVGLAEGVVNYNTGELFF
TGTGCCTGGACGGTGGGACTAGCGGAAGGAGTGGTAAACTATAACACCGGGGAGCTGTTTTTT
>TRBV5-1|TRBJ2-3|.|TRBD1
CASSPWTGKNTDTQYF
TGCGCCAGCAGCCCTTGGACAGGGAAGAACACAGATACGCAGTATTTT
>TRBV9|TRBJ1-1|few|.
CASSEGGPNTEAFF
TGTGCCAGCAGCGAGGGGGGACCGAACACTGAAGCTTTCTTT
>TRBV27|TRBJ1-5|.|.
CASSRGPLSSNQPQHF
TGTGCCAGCAGCCGAGGGCCTCTTTCTAGCAATCAGCCCCAGCATTTT
>TRBV7-3|TRBJ2-1|once|TRBD2
CASFLSGSYYNEQFF
TGTGCCAGCTTCCTTAGCGGGAGTTACTACAATGAGCAGTTCTTC
>TRBV27|TRBJ1-1|.|.
CASNFFPLQGNTEAFF
TGTGCCAGCAATTTTTTCCCTCTACAGGGAAACACTGAAGCTTTCTTT
>TRBV2|TRBJ2-5|.|TRBD1
CATPTGGRETQYF
TGTGCCACACCGACAGGGGGCAGGGAGACCCAGTACTTC
>TRBV4-1|TRBJ1-1|.|.
CASSKGLDKNTEAFF
TGCGCCAGCAGCAAAGGGCTAGATAAGAACACTGAAGCTTTCTTT
>TRBV27|TRBJ1-1|.|.
CASSSAGLGYTEAFF
TGTGCCAGCAGTTCCGCAGGGCTGGGGTACACTGAAGCTTTCTTT
>TRBV6-5|TRBJ2-3|.|.
CASSYGGAGSTDTQYF
TGTGCCAGCAGTTACGGGGGGGCGGGGAGCACAGATACGCAGTATTTT
>TRBV19|TRBJ1-2|.|TRBD1
CASSDWTGEEGYTF
TGTGCCAGTAGTGACTGGACAGGGGAGGAGGGCTACACCTTC
>TRBV27|TRBJ2-7|.|.
CASSLREFGEQYF
TGTGCCAGCAGTTTGAGAGAGTTCGGGGAGCAGTACTTC
>TRBV13|TRBJ1-1|.|TRBD1
CASSLATGLLNTEAFF
TGTGCCAGCAGCTTAGCGACAGGGCTGTTGAACACTGAAGCTTTCTTT
>TRBV27|TRBJ1-1|.|.
CASSLAGDTEAFF
TGTGCCAGCAGTTTGGCAGGGGACACTGAAGCTTTCTTT
>TRBV29-1|TRBJ2-7|.|TRBD1
CSVPGQNYEQYF
TGCAGCGTGCCGGGACAGAACTACGAGCAGTACTTC
>TRBV12-5|TRBJ1-1|.|.
CASGLVWENTEAFF
TGTGCTAGTGGTTTGGTCTGGGAGAACACTGAAGCTTTCTTT
>TRBV4-1|TRBJ2-1|.|TRBD1
CASSQGRDREQFF
TGCGCCAGCAGCCAAGGGCGGGACAGGGAGCAGTTCTTC
>TRBV27|TRBJ2-1|.|TRBD1
CASSSRDRAYNEQFF
TGTGCCAGCAGTTCCCGGGACAGGGCCTACAATGAGCAGTTCTTC
>TRBV10-1|TRBJ2-2|once|.
CAKDGGLNTGELFF
TGCGCCAAGGACGGGGGTTTGAACACCGGGGAGCTGTTTTTT
>TRBV15|TRBJ2-5|.|TRBD1
CATSRERTGVRETQYF
TGTGCCACCAGCAGAGAGAGAACAGGGGTGCGAGAGACCCAGTACTTC
>TRBV6-6|TRBJ2-5|.|.
CASSYTPRSETQYF
TGTGCCAGCAGTTACACCCCGCGTTCGGAGACCCAGTACTTC
>TRBV15|TRBJ2-7|.|.
CATSRGPIYEQYF
TGTGCCACCAGCAGAGGGCCAATCTACGAGCAGTACTTC
>TRBV27|TRBJ1-5|.|.
CASSFWGGLNQPQHF
TGTGCCAGCAGTTTTTGGGGGGGGCTCAATCAGCCCCAGCATTTT
>TRBV13|TRBJ1-5|.|.
CASSLGSGVSQPQHF
TGTGCCAGCAGCTTAGGATCAGGGGTCAGTCAGCCCCAGCATTTT
>TRBV19|TRBJ2-1|.|TRBD2
CASSIELAIYNEQFF
TGTGCCAGTAGTATTGAACTAGCGATCTACAATGAGCAGTTCTTC
>TRBV4-1|TRBJ2-1|.|.
CASSQERRDRYNEQFF
TGCGCCAGCAGCCAAGAGCGGAGGGATCGGTACAATGAGCAGTTCTTC
>TRBV27|TRBJ1-1|.|.
CASSLSSGLNTEAFF
TGTGCCAGCAGTTTATCGTCCGGCCTGAACACTGAAGCTTTCTTT
>TRBV5-6|TRBJ2-7|.|.
CASSSSGQPYYEQYF
TGTGCCAGCAGCTCATCCGGACAGCCTTACTACGAGCAGTACTTC
>TRBV25-1|TRBJ2-5|.|.
CASSPERKSQETQYF
TGTGCCAGCAGTCCGGAGCGGAAAAGCCAAGAGACCCAGTACTTC
>TRBV27|TRBJ2-7|.|.
CATGTDYYEQYF
TGTGCCACCGGGACGGACTATTACGAGCAGTACTTC
>TRBV10-3|TRBJ2-7|.|TRBD1
CAISESGQGYEQYF
TGTGCCATCAGTGAGTCGGGACAGGGCTACGAGCAGTACTTC
>TRBV27|TRBJ1-2|few|TRBD1
CASSLSRTGAYGYTF
TGTGCCAGCAGTTTATCCAGGACAGGGGCGTATGGCTACACCTTC